Following are 20 T cell receptor beta chains from one sample sequenced in a study of a mutant IDH1 vaccine in newly diagnosed glioma. No antigen has been identified for these receptors. Time point reported: week 11, during vaccination. Mutant IDH1 20-mer peptide, at 300 ug, made up each vaccine dose, with topical imiquimod. Assay: immunoSEQ multiplex PCR; the TCRdb copy retains only in-frame clones and omits some. The sample has roughly 130,000 clones; around 80% are singletons. Sequenced here: PBMCs, sampled from a glioma patient whose treatment included an IDH1 peptide vaccine. The source is a man aged 40-49 years with glioma.

This clone was counted once. At one boundary the junction diverges from the germline segment, which might be a read error. V and J are TRBV6-6 and TRBJ1-1, with no clear D. Germline loops: CDR1 MNHNY, CDR2 SVGAGI (reference sequence). The CDR3 spans 12 residues. CDR3 nucleotide sequence: TGTGCCATCAGTCAAGGAGTCACTGAAGCTTTCTTT. This gives the protein CAISQGVTEAFF.

The V gene is TRBV10-3, the J gene TRBJ1-3, with D perhaps TRBD1 (5 bases). The CDR3 sequence is 15 residues long. The germline gives CDR1 ENHRY, CDR2 SYGVKD. Deletions cut 2 bases from V and 2 bases from J, with 10 bases between. In DNA, the CDR3 is TGTGCCATCAGTGAGCCCCAGGGTCCTGGAAACACCATATATTTT. Translating it yields CAISEPQGPGNTIYF.

The chain carries TRBV6-5 and TRBJ2-7; a weak D match, TRBD1 (5 bases). The CDR3 covers 14 residues. V was pared by 6 bases and J by 2 bases, with 14 bases between. The germline V gene encodes CDR1 MNHEY and CDR2 SVGAGI. The DNA for the CDR3 is TGTGCCAGCAGGATTGACAGTGCCCCCTACGAGCAGTACTTC. This encodes CASRIDSAPYEQYF.

There are a few counts of this clone. The DNA for the CDR3 is TGTGCCAGCAGACCGCCGGAGGGTTACAATGAGCAGTTCTTC. Its translation: CASRPPEGYNEQFF. The chain employs TRBV7-9 and TRBJ2-1; a weak D match, TRBD2 (6 bases). CDR1 is SEHNR and CDR2 is FQNEAQ in the germline V gene (reference sequence). The germline V and J ends were trimmed by 6 bases and 4 bases, with 13 bases remaining between them. CDR3 length: 14 residues. The full variable domain, in which reference TRBV7-9 and TRBJ2-1 provide the parts outside the CDR3, is DTGVSQNPRHKITKRGQNVTFRCDPISEHNRLYWYRQTLGQGPEFLTYFQNEAQLEKSRLLSDRFSAERPKGSFSTLEIQRTEQGDSAMYLCASRPPEGYNEQFFGPGTRLTVL.

The chain has TRBV19 and TRBJ2-6; TRBD1 aligns across 9 bases. The CDR3 consists of 15 residues. The germline CDR1 and CDR2 sequences are LNHDA and SQIVND (reference sequence). Trimming cost V 6 bases and J 0 bases; bases outside gene matches: 0. The CDR3 nucleotides are TGTGCCAGTAGACAGGGGGCCTCTGGGGCCAACGTCCTGACTTTC. Its protein is CASRQGASGANVLTF.

V gene TRBV7-9 combines with J gene TRBJ2-1, with TRBD2 matching over 14 bases. V shed 7 bases and J 10 bases; nucleotides not matched to a gene: 6. Germline-derived CDR1 and CDR2 are SEHNR and FQNEAQ (reference sequence). The CDR3 has 14 residues. Written as DNA, the CDR3 is TGTGCCAGCAATCCGGGACTAGCGGGAGACGAGCAGTTCTTC. Translation gives CASNPGLAGDEQFF.

J is TRBJ1-5 and V is TRBV5-6, with 8 bases lining up with TRBD1. Germline loops: CDR1 SGHDT, CDR2 YYEEEE. Trimming cost V 2 bases and J 2 bases; bases outside gene matches: 6. The CDR3 is 16 amino acids. The CDR3 spells CASSFRTGKRNQPQHF. In nucleotides, the CDR3 is TGTGCCAGCAGCTTCCGGACAGGGAAGCGCAATCAGCCCCAGCATTTT.

The CDR3 DNA reads as TGTGCCAGCAGTCGAGACAGGGGAAATGAAAAACTGTTTTTT. Translating gives CASSRDRGNEKLFF. This sequence joins TRBV2 and TRBJ1-4, with 8 bases that match TRBD1. The CDR3 is 14 residues long. The germline CDR1 and CDR2 sequences are SNHLY and FYNNEI. V shed 5 bases, J shed 5 bases, and the junction held 4 bases outside the gene matches.

The chain carries TRBV5-1 and TRBJ1-5; 7 bases map to TRBD1. V was pared by 4 bases and J by 0 bases, with 4 bases of the junction left unmatched. This CDR3 has 15 amino acids. Germline values: CDR1 SGHRS, CDR2 YFSETQ. The CDR3 DNA follows: TGCGCCAGCAGCCGGGGGGACAGTAGCAATCAGCCCCAGCATTTT. Translated, it gives CASSRGDSSNQPQHF.

V gene TRBV12-1 combines with J gene TRBJ1-2. TRBV12-1 counts as a pseudogene. This CDR3 is 14 amino acids long. The CDR3 DNA reads as TGTGCCAGCAGCCGGGGGAGCCACCACTATGGCTACACCTTC. It yields the protein CASSRGSHHYGYTF.

The chain carries TRBV2 and TRBJ2-5; perhaps TRBD2 as D (5 bases). The germline V and J ends were trimmed by 0 bases and 9 bases, with 17 bases remaining between them. The CDR3 covers 15 residues. Germline-derived CDR1 and CDR2 are SNHLY and FYNNEI. For the CDR3, the DNA is TGTGCCAGCAGTGAAGCGCTTCGGTTAACCGGGGCCCAGTACTTC. Its translation is CASSEALRLTGAQYF.

This chain connects TRBV5-6 to TRBJ1-1; TRBD1 is a possible D gene (5 bases). The CDR3 sequence is 14 residues long. Germline loops: CDR1 SGHDT, CDR2 YYEEEE. The V and J ends lost 0 bases and 4 bases respectively, with 10 bases between them. CDR3 in amino acids: CASSLAGIGTEAFF. Written as DNA, the CDR3 is TGTGCCAGCAGCTTGGCAGGGATTGGCACTGAAGCTTTCTTT.

The gene calls are TRBV10-3 and TRBJ1-1, with no clear D. Germline V lookup: CDR1 ENHRY, CDR2 SYGVKD. The CDR3 has 13 amino acids. V shed 0 bases and J shed 7 bases, with 9 bases lying between them. CDR3 bases: TGTGCCATCAGTGAGTCCTTTACCCTTGAAGCTTTCTTT. This translates into CAISESFTLEAFF.

A few counts support this clone. V gene TRBV30 combines with J gene TRBJ1-5; D uncertain. Germline lookup yields CDR1 GTSNPN and CDR2 SVGIG (reference sequence). The CDR3 covers 15 residues. V was shortened by 0 bases and J by 11 bases, with 20 bases between the two germline ends. CDR3 sequence (DNA): TGTGCCTGGAGTGTACGTGATTATAGCTCGGGGTCCCAGCATTTT. It translates to CAWSVRDYSSGSQHF.

This chain uses TRBV10-3 with TRBJ2-3; D unclear. This CDR3 contains 12 residues. Germline V gene data show CDR1 as ENHRY and CDR2 as SYGVKD. Trimming took off 7 bases at V and 2 bases at J, with 7 bases between the two ends. In nucleotides, the CDR3 is TGTGCCATCACCGTCATCACAGATACGCAGTATTTT. Protein sequence: CAITVITDTQYF.

The gene calls are TRBV5-1 and TRBJ1-1; 11 bases are a match to TRBD1. CDR1 is SGHRS and CDR2 is YFSETQ in the germline V gene. V trimming: 4 bases; J trimming: 1 base; junction bases outside the gene matches: 15. CDR3 length equals 19 residues. The CDR3 protein is CASSLYFGQGALENTEAFF. The CDR3 bases are TGCGCCAGCAGCCTCTACTTCGGACAGGGGGCTTTAGAGAACACTGAAGCTTTCTTT. The variable domain in full, with the rest retrieved from reference TRBV5-1 and TRBJ1-1, is KAGVTQTPRYLIKTRGQQVTLSCSPISGHRSVSWYQQTPGQGLQFLFEYFSETQRNKGNFPGRFSGRQFSNSRSEMNVSTLELGDSALYLCASSLYFGQGALENTEAFFGQGTRLTVV.

The CDR3 sequence is CASSSGGGQSQETQYF. The CDR3 nucleotides read TGTGCCAGCAGCTCCGGGGGGGGACAGTCCCAAGAGACCCAGTACTTC. V and J are TRBV11-2 and TRBJ2-5; D might be TRBD2 (8 bases). With 4 bases removed from V and 1 base from J, the gap between germline ends came to 16 bases. This CDR3 region has 16 residues. Germline loops: CDR1 SGHAT, CDR2 FQNNGV.

The DNA of the CDR3 is TGTGCCAGCAGTTTATTCCCCGGGACTAGTAGGCATGAGCAGTTCTTC. As protein: CASSLFPGTSRHEQFF. The V gene is TRBV27, the J gene TRBJ2-1; 8 nucleotides line up with TRBD2. Trimming removed 1 base from V and 8 bases from J; junction bases left unmatched: 10. There are 16 residues in the CDR3. Germline CDR1 reads MNHEY; CDR2 reads SMNVEV (reference sequence).

V gene TRBV20-1 combines with J gene TRBJ2-3; D remains unclear. Deletions cut 5 bases from V and 4 bases from J, with 7 bases between. The CDR3 sequence is 11 residues long. Germline V gene lookup returns CDR1 DFQATT and CDR2 SNEGSKA (reference sequence). This CDR3 is CSASLPDTQYF. CDR3 DNA: TGCAGTGCTTCTCTCCCAGATACGCAGTATTTT.

The gene calls are TRBV6-6 and TRBJ1-1; no clear D. Germline lookup yields CDR1 MNHNY and CDR2 SVGAGI (reference sequence). The V gene lost 6 bases and the J gene lost 4 bases, with 9 bases spanning the gap. The CDR3 loop spans 12 amino acids. CDR3 sequence reads: CASSATVTEAFF. The CDR3 DNA reads as TGTGCCAGCAGCGCAACAGTCACTGAAGCTTTCTTT.